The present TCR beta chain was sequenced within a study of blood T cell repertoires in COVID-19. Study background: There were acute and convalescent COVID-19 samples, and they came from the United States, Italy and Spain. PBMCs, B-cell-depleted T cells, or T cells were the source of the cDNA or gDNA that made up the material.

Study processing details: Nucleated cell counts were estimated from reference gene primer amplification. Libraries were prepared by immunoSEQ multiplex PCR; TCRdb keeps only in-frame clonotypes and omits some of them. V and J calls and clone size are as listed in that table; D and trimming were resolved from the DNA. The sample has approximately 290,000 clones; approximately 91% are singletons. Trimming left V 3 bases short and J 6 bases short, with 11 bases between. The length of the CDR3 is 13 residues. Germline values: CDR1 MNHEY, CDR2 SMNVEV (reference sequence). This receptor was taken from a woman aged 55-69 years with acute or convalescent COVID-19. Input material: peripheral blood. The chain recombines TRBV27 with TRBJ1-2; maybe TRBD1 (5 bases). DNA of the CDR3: TGTGCCAGCAGTTTTAGGACACAGGATGGCTACACCTTC. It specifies CASSFRTQDGYTF.